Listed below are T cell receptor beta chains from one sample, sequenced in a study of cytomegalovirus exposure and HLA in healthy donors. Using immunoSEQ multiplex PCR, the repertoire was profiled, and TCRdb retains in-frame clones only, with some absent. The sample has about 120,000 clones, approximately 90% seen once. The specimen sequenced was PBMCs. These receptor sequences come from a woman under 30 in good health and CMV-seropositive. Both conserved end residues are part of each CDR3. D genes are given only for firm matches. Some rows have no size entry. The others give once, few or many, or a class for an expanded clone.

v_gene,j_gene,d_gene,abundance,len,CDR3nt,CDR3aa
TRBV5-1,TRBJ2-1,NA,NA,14,TGCGCCAGCAGCCAGTGGGACATTGACAATGAGCAGTTCTTC,CASSQWDIDNEQFF
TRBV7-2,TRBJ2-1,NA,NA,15,TGTGCCAGCTCCCTGGGAAGCGGATACCTCGTTGAGCAGTTCTTC,CASSLGSGYLVEQFF
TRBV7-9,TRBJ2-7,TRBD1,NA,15,TGTGCCAGCAGCTCTCCTGACAGGGACTCCTACGAGCAGTACTTC,CASSSPDRDSYEQYF
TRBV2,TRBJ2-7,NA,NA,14,TGTGCCAGCAGGGCGGGGCAGGGTGTCCACGAGCAGTACTTC,CASRAGQGVHEQYF
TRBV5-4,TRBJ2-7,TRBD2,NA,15,TGTGCCAGCAACGACGAGACTAGCGGGAACTACGAGCAGTACTTC,CASNDETSGNYEQYF
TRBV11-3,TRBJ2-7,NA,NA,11,TGTGCCAGCAGCTCCGGCTACGAGCAGTACTTC,CASSSGYEQYF
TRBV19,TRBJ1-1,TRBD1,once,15,TGTGCCAGCAGACACCCCGGGACAGGGAACACTGAAGCTTTCTTT,CASRHPGTGNTEAFF
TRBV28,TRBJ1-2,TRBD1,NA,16,TGTGCCAGCACCGAACTACTTGGACAGGGGAGCTATGGCTACACCTTC,CASTELLGQGSYGYTF
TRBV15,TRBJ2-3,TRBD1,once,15,TGTGCCACCACCGACCGGGACAGGGCCACAGATACGCAGTATTTT,CATTDRDRATDTQYF
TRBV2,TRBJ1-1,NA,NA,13,TGTGCCAGCAGTCTCGGCGGGGGTTCTGAAGCTTTCTTT,CASSLGGGSEAFF
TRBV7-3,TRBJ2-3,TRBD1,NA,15,TGTGCCAGCAGCTTGGACGGCAGGGGGCAGGGTACGCAGTATTTT,CASSLDGRGQGTQYF
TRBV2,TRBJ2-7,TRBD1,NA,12,TGTGCCAGCAGTCGGACAGGGGGAGAGCAGTACTTC,CASSRTGGEQYF
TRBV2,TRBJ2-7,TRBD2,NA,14,TGTGCCAGCAGCCGGACTAGCGGGACGTACGAGCAGTACTTC,CASSRTSGTYEQYF
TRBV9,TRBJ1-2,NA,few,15,TGTGCCAGCAGCGTAGACATGACAGCTAACTATGGCTACACCTTC,CASSVDMTANYGYTF
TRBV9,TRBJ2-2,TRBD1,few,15,TGTGCCAGCAGCGTAGGGACAGGGATAACCGGGGAGCTGTTTTTT,CASSVGTGITGELFF
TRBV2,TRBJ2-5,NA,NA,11,TGTGCCAGCAGTGATTCTAGTTCCCAGTACTTC,CASSDSSSQYF
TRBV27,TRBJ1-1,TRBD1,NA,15,TGTGCCAGCAGTTTCGAGGGGGCGGGGAACACTGAAGCTTTCTTT,CASSFEGAGNTEAFF
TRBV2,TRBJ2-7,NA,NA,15,TGTGCCAGCAGTGACTCGGGGGTTTGGAATTACGAGCAGTACTTC,CASSDSGVWNYEQYF